One sample yielded the 19 T cell receptor beta chains listed below, sequenced in a study of regulatory T cells in long-lasting Graves disease. Investigators prepared the TCR beta libraries by applying iRepertoire HTBI primers and Arm-PCR of CDR3 regions. One entry per CDR3 protein, called by TCRdb with MiXCR from the multiplex PCR reads. The table shows around 450,000 distinct CDR3 sequences, with around 16% occurring only once. The time point here: newly diagnosed GD, antithyroid drugs for less than 3 months. With RNA extracted from PBMCs as input, the TCR library was made. This sample also appeared in a second study, on T cells in Graves' hyperthyroidism and ophthalmopathy.

Sequencing was performed on peripheral blood mononuclear cells (PBMCs), taken at new diagnosis, from a patient treated with antithyroid drugs. Receptors were obtained from a man aged 35-49 years with Graves disease.

The chain recombines TRBV2 with TRBJ2-7, with D perhaps TRBD1 (6 bases). This CDR3 region has 14 residues. Trimming stripped 2 bases from V and 5 bases from J, with 13 bases between. CDR1 is SNHLY, CDR2 FYNNEI, per germline. The CDR3 region has the DNA TGTGCCAGCAGTGAAAGGACAGATGTGGACGAGCAGTACTTC. As protein: CASSERTDVDEQYF.

This clonotype showed up many times. This chain joins TRBV20-1 and TRBJ2-7, with 8 bases fitting TRBD1. J gave up 0 bases and V 6 bases, and 4 bases lay outside the gene matches. The CDR3 has 13 residues. Germline values: CDR1 DFQATT, CDR2 SNEGSKA (reference sequence). For the CDR3, the DNA is TGCAGTGCGGGGACAGGACTCTCCTACGAGCAGTACTTC. Its translation: CSAGTGLSYEQYF.

A few counts support this clonotype. This chain joins TRBV19 and TRBJ2-1; TRBD2 matches 7 bases. The CDR3 runs 18 residues. With 0 bases clipped from V and 0 bases from J, the junction kept 8 bases outside the gene matches. Germline values: CDR1 LNHDA, CDR2 SQIVND (reference sequence). The DNA of the CDR3 is TGTGCCAGTAGTATAGAGCGGCTAGCGGCGAGCTCCTACAATGAGCAGTTCTTC. As protein: CASSIERLAASSYNEQFF.

The chain recombines TRBV20-1 with TRBJ1-1, with D tentatively TRBD1 (5 bases). Per the germline V gene, CDR1 is DFQATT and CDR2 is SNEGSKA (reference sequence). With 5 bases removed from V and 1 base from J, the gap between germline ends came to 14 bases. The CDR3 sequence is 14 residues long. The CDR3 here is CSADRDGQNTEAFF. The CDR3 coding sequence is TGCAGTGCTGACCGGGACGGCCAGAACACTGAAGCTTTCTTT.

The table lists this clonotype with many counts. The gene calls are TRBV5-6 and TRBJ1-5; unclear D gene. V lost 3 bases and J 6 bases, leaving 7 bases between the germline ends. This CDR3 has 12 residues. Germline V gives CDR1 SGHDT, CDR2 YYEEEE. The CDR3 loop reads CASSSTVQPQHF. In DNA, the CDR3 is TGTGCCAGCAGCTCCACGGTTCAGCCCCAGCATTTT.

This clonotype was recorded a few times. Given a much more abundant clone one base away, this may be a read error. The missing conserved phenylalanine or tryptophan at the end of this CDR3 makes a read error likely. V usage is TRBV28 and J usage is TRBJ2-4, with D tentatively TRBD2 (6 bases). The CDR3 consists of 16 residues. Trimming took 4 bases from V and 2 from J, leaving 15 bases between them. Germline V lookup: CDR1 MDHEN, CDR2 SYDVKM. The CDR3 nucleotides are TGTGCCAGCAGTTCCCCCCCGGGGAGGACCAAAAACATTCAGTACTCC. Protein product: CASSSPPGRTKNIQYS.

This clonotype was counted at least ten times. This chain joins TRBV10-3 and TRBJ2-1; 7 nucleotides match TRBD2. The J segment lost 5 bases and the V segment lost 5 bases, leaving 3 bases of the junction unmatched. This CDR3 has 13 amino acids. Germline CDR1 ENHRY, CDR2 SYGVKD. The CDR3 is CAISSGIDNEQFF. As DNA, the CDR3 is TGTGCCATCAGTAGCGGGATAGACAATGAGCAGTTCTTC.

This clonotype was seen many times. This sequence joins TRBV18 and TRBJ2-5; 7 nucleotides line up with TRBD1. J lost 1 base, V lost 3 bases, and 5 bases had no gene match. This CDR3 region has 15 residues. Looked up from germline, CDR1 is KGHSH and CDR2 is LQKENI. The CDR3 nucleotides read TGTGCCAGCTCACCGGAAGGGACAGTCCAAGAGACCCAGTACTTC. Translation gives CASSPEGTVQETQYF.

The sample holds many counts of this clonotype. The chain combines TRBV2 with TRBJ2-1, with a weak D call TRBD2 (5 bases). With 6 bases removed from V and 5 bases from J, the gap between germline ends came to 23 bases. The CDR3 totals 17 residues. In germline, CDR1 is SNHLY, CDR2 FYNNEI. The CDR3 nucleotides read TGTGCCAGCAGCCAAGCCCGGACTCACCAACTTAACAATGAGCAGTTCTTC. Its protein product is CASSQARTHQLNNEQFF.

This clonotype was recorded at least ten times. The rearrangement uses TRBV27 and TRBJ2-3; the match to TRBD1 covers 8 bases. CDR1 and CDR2 (germline): MNHEY, SMNVEV (reference sequence). With V trimmed by 3 bases and J by 9 bases, 17 bases remained unmatched. The CDR3 loop spans 17 amino acids. CDR3 protein: CASSFGTGSIGVETQYF. CDR3 coding DNA: TGTGCCAGCAGTTTTGGGACAGGATCTATCGGGGTAGAAACGCAGTATTTT.

On this clonotype itself: This may stem from a read error, because a much larger clone lies one nucleotide away. This chain uses TRBV12-3 or TRBV12-4 with TRBJ2-1, with D possibly TRBD1 on 6 matching bases. This CDR3 region has 14 residues. CDR3 in DNA: TGTGCCAGCAGGCATGACCCGACAGGCAATAAGCAGTTCTTC. Its translation: CASRHDPTGNKQFF.

This chain connects TRBV5-6 to TRBJ2-3; no reliable D call. The germline V gene encodes CDR1 SGHDT and CDR2 YYEEEE. The V gene lost 4 bases and the J gene lost 2 bases, with 8 bases spanning the gap. There are 13 residues in the CDR3. This CDR3 reads CASSPWNTDTQYF. CDR3 nucleotides: TGTGCCAGCAGCCCCTGGAACACAGATACGCAGTATTTT.

On this clonotype itself: The CDR3 carries no conserved terminal phenylalanine or tryptophan, so it likely arises from a read error. The V and J genes are TRBV4-2 and TRBJ1-2; 7 bases match TRBD1. Germline values: CDR1 LGHNA, CDR2 YNFKEQ. The trim removed 4 bases at V and 3 bases at J, leaving 2 bases unmatched. This CDR3 region has 13 residues. The CDR3 is CASSRDRDYGYTL. CDR3 sequence (DNA): TGTGCCAGCAGCCGAGACAGGGACTATGGCTACACCTTG.

The V and J genes are TRBV7-2 and TRBJ2-4; D is unresolved. Trimming stripped 7 bases from V and 0 bases from J, with 16 bases between. CDR3 size: 16 residues. Germline CDR1 SGHTA, CDR2 FQGNSA. In nucleotides, the CDR3 is TGTGCCAGCACCTCCCCGGGTCCGCTAGCCAAAAACATTCAGTACTTC. It is translated as CASTSPGPLAKNIQYF.

At least ten counts were recorded for this clonotype. The chain couples TRBV6-1 to TRBJ2-5; 7 bases map to TRBD1. The germline CDR1 and CDR2 sequences are MNHNS and SASEGT. The trim removed 6 bases at V and 2 bases at J, leaving 3 bases unmatched. This CDR3 spans 13 amino acids. CDR3 sequence: CASRGTAQETQYF. CDR3 bases: TGTGCCAGCAGGGGGACAGCACAAGAGACCCAGTACTTC.

This clonotype was seen repeatedly, ten times or more. The chain uses TRBV30 and TRBJ1-5, with TRBD1 matching 7 bases. The CDR3 totals 18 residues. With 0 bases clipped from V and 1 base from J, the junction kept 12 bases outside the gene matches. Per the germline V gene, CDR1 is GTSNPN and CDR2 is SVGIG (reference sequence). The CDR3 is CAWSVSWSSRGSNQPQHF. CDR3 nucleotides: TGTGCCTGGAGTGTTTCCTGGTCTAGCAGGGGGAGCAATCAGCCCCAGCATTTT.

This clonotype was counted at least ten times. Mismatch with germline at one junction end may stem from a read error. The V and J genes are TRBV2 and TRBJ2-7, with TRBD1 matching over 9 bases. Germline V lookup: CDR1 SNHLY, CDR2 FYNNEI. This CDR3 spans 15 amino acids. CDR3 DNA sequence: TGTGCCTGCAGTGAAGCGTGGGGGACAGGGAACGAGCAGTACTTC. Amino acids: CACSEAWGTGNEQYF.

At least ten counts were recorded for this clonotype. The rearrangement links TRBV20-1 to TRBJ2-5; TRBD2 is a possible D gene (5 bases). Germline assignment: CDR1 DFQATT and CDR2 SNEGSKA (reference sequence). The CDR3 contains 14 residues. V shed 0 bases and J shed 2 bases, with 10 bases lying between them. The CDR3 DNA is TGCAGTGCTAGAGAACCACTAGGTCAAGAGACCCAGTACTTC. Translated: CSAREPLGQETQYF.

The rearrangement uses TRBV27 and TRBJ2-1, with D unclear. Trimming shortened V by 5 bases and J by 4 bases, and 12 bases separated the two germline ends. CDR3 length: 14 residues. Germline-derived CDR1 and CDR2 are MNHEY and SMNVEV (reference sequence). CDR3 protein: CASSLRHMYNEQFF. In DNA form, the CDR3 reads TGTGCCAGCAGTCTCCGGCACATGTACAATGAGCAGTTCTTC.